The 2 T cell receptor beta chains below were found in one sample sequenced in a study of OX40 agonist ivuxolimab in advanced cancers. Using immunoSEQ multiplex PCR, the repertoire was profiled, and TCRdb retains in-frame clones only, with some absent. The sample contains fewer than 15,000 clones, 82% of which appear only once. Sequenced material: CD4+ or CD8+ T cells sorted from blood, taken in a trial of the OX40 agonist ivuxolimab. These receptors all stem from an adult with an advanced solid tumor such as melanoma, head and neck, liver or kidney cancer.

The chain uses TRBV5-5 and TRBJ2-1; TRBD1 or TRBD2 may be the D gene (5 bases each). The CDR3 length is 15 residues. Looked up from germline, CDR1 is SGHKS and CDR2 is YYEKEE (reference sequence). Trimming left V 4 bases short and J 0 bases short, with 11 bases between. The CDR3 region has the DNA TGTGCCAGCAGCCCGGGACGGAGCTCCTACAATGAGCAGTTCTTC. Amino acids: CASSPGRSSYNEQFF.

The CDR3 sequence: CASSRTVGINQPQHF. The DNA of the CDR3 is TGTGCCAGCAGTCGGACAGTGGGGATCAATCAGCCCCAGCATTTT. The chain links TRBV6-5 to TRBJ1-5, with D possibly matching TRBD1 (6 bases). Germline assignment: CDR1 MNHEY and CDR2 SVGAGI. V lost 5 bases, J lost 3 bases, and 14 bases lay in between. The CDR3 extends over 15 amino acids.